Below are 24 T cell receptor beta chains sequenced from a single sample in a study of technical replicates of blood from a handful of donors. TCRdb's copy holds only in-frame clones and misses some; the assay was immunoSEQ multiplex PCR. The sample lists fewer than 100,000 clones, approximately 97% occurring once. The sequencing sample was made of T cells isolated from PBMCs. The receptor source for this set is a human donor in good health.

This chain joins TRBV6-4 and TRBJ1-1; the D gene is possibly TRBD1 (5 bases). Germline V gene sequence: CDR1 MRHNA, CDR2 SNTAGT. V gave up 4 bases and J gave up 3 bases, with 15 bases separating them. This CDR3 spans 15 amino acids. As DNA, the CDR3 is TGTGCCAGCAGTGGCTCTCGGGGGGGACACACTGAAGCTTTCTTT. Protein product: CASSGSRGGHTEAFF.

V gene TRBV6-5 combines with J gene TRBJ1-4; D is ambiguous. The germline V gene encodes CDR1 MNHEY and CDR2 SVGAGI. Trimming removed 6 bases from V and 3 bases from J, with 14 bases in between. The CDR3 covers 15 residues. CDR3 in DNA: TGTGCCAGCAGCGCAAATCTAGGAGCTAATGAAAAACTGTTTTTT. This translates into CASSANLGANEKLFF.

This sequence joins TRBV5-4 and TRBJ2-2; the D gene is possibly TRBD2 (6 bases). The V end was cut by 1 base, the J end by 6 bases, with 13 bases between. The germline CDR1 and CDR2 sequences are SGHNT and YYREEE (reference sequence). There are 15 residues in the CDR3. CDR3 DNA: TGTGCCAGCAGCTTGATTAGCGGTCCGCCCGGGGAGCTGTTTTTT. This codes for CASSLISGPPGELFF.

CDR3 loop: CARSLTSSGVRVNQPQHF. CDR3 nucleotides: TGTGCCAGAAGCTTGACATCCTCGGGGGTGAGGGTCAATCAGCCCCAGCATTTT. This chain joins TRBV5-3 and TRBJ1-5, with TRBD1 as a possible D gene (5 bases). TRBV5-3 carries the ORF label, with uncertain function. CDR3 size: 18 residues. The V gene lost 1 base and the J gene lost 3 bases, with 20 bases spanning the gap.

V and J are TRBV4-1 and TRBJ1-1; D perhaps matches TRBD1 (5 bases). CDR3 length equals 15 residues. The germline CDR1 and CDR2 sequences are MGHRA and YSYEKL. Trimming took 0 bases from V and 5 from J, leaving 13 bases between them. The CDR3 DNA is TGCGCCAGCAGCCAAGATACCAGGGAAGGGACTGAAGCTTTCTTT. It yields the protein CASSQDTREGTEAFF.

This clone has a single count. This chain connects TRBV2 to TRBJ2-3; possible D gene TRBD1, 6 bases. The ends were cut back, 4 bases at V and 2 bases at J, with 13 bases in the middle. Germline CDR1 reads SNHLY; CDR2 reads FYNNEI. The CDR3 has 15 amino acids. The CDR3 sequence is CASSGRGGVTDTQYF. The DNA of the CDR3 is TGTGCCAGCAGTGGAAGAGGGGGAGTCACAGATACGCAGTATTTT. Filled out from reference TRBV2 and TRBJ2-3, the complete variable domain reads EPEVTQTPSHQVTQMGQEVILRCVPISNHLYFYWYRQILGQKVEFLVSFYNNEISEKSEIFDDQFSVERPDGSNFTLKIRSTKLEDSAMYFCASSGRGGVTDTQYFGPGTRLTVL.

This chain links TRBV11-2 with TRBJ2-5, with D maybe TRBD1 (5 bases). CDR1 SGHAT and CDR2 FQNNGV come from the germline V gene. The CDR3 contains 14 residues. Trimming took off 6 bases at V and 2 bases at J, with 13 bases between the two ends. CDR3 in amino acids: CASRLPGSQETQYF. As DNA, the CDR3 is TGTGCCAGCAGGTTACCAGGGTCACAAGAGACCCAGTACTTC.

This clone appeared once. This CDR3 reads CSLRLNTGELFF. In nucleotides, the CDR3 is TGCAGCCTCCGACTGAACACCGGGGAGCTGTTTTTT. This rearrangement joins TRBV29-1 to TRBJ2-2; D gene uncertain. CDR1 SQVTM and CDR2 ANQGSEA come from the germline V gene. This CDR3 has 12 amino acids. V was clipped by 8 bases and J by 1 base, with 8 bases between them.

The V gene is TRBV5-1, the J gene TRBJ1-1, with D unclear. Germline CDR1 is SGHRS and CDR2 is YFSETQ. Trimming cost V 5 bases and J 5 bases, with 7 bases left between them. This CDR3 is 11 amino acids long. CDR3 in amino acids: CASSEGTEAFF. The CDR3 DNA reads TGCGCCAGCAGTGAGGGAACTGAAGCTTTCTTT. The variable domain in full, completed from reference TRBV5-1 and TRBJ1-1, reads KAGVTQTPRYLIKTRGQQVTLSCSPISGHRSVSWYQQTPGQGLQFLFEYFSETQRNKGNFPGRFSGRQFSNSRSEMNVSTLELGDSALYLCASSEGTEAFFGQGTRLTVV.

The J gene is TRBJ2-1, the V gene TRBV5-4; perhaps TRBD2 as D (6 bases). Germline V gene lookup returns CDR1 SGHNT and CDR2 YYREEE (reference sequence). The CDR3 runs to 16 residues. Trimming removed 4 bases at V and 7 bases at J, with 21 bases between. The CDR3 sequence is CASSVFFGGPVNEQFF. The CDR3 DNA follows: TGTGCCAGCAGCGTATTCTTTGGAGGGCCAGTGAATGAGCAGTTCTTC.

The chain joins TRBV2 to TRBJ1-1, with TRBD1 as a possible D gene (6 bases). The CDR3 extends over 16 amino acids. The germline V gene encodes CDR1 SNHLY and CDR2 FYNNEI. Trimming took 3 bases from V and 5 from J, leaving 19 bases between them. CDR3 bases: TGTGCCAGCAGTGACCCACTGACAGGTCCGGAAACTGAAGCTTTCTTT. Translation: CASSDPLTGPETEAFF.

CDR3 sequence: CASRAGVGYTF. The CDR3 nucleotides read TGCGCCAGCAGGGCAGGGGTTGGCTACACCTTC. The V gene is TRBV5-1, the J gene TRBJ1-2, with D maybe TRBD1 (6 bases). CDR3 length equals 11 residues. CDR1 SGHRS and CDR2 YFSETQ come from the germline V gene. The V end lost 5 bases, the J end lost 7 bases, and 9 bases lay between the germline ends.

The chain couples TRBV5-6 to TRBJ1-3; D remains unclear. This CDR3 has 16 amino acids. The germline V gene has CDR1 SGHDT and CDR2 YYEEEE. The V gene lost 2 bases and the J gene lost 6 bases, with 18 bases spanning the gap. The CDR3 coding sequence is TGTGCCAGCAGCTTACCGTACGGAGGTGTCGAAAACACCATATATTTT. It specifies CASSLPYGGVENTIYF.

The rearrangement uses TRBV4-1 and TRBJ2-5; TRBD1 might be the D (6 bases). Trimming pared 1 base from V and 7 bases from J, leaving 7 bases between. This CDR3 region has 12 residues. Germline V gene sequence: CDR1 MGHRA, CDR2 YSYEKL. As DNA, the CDR3 is TGCGCCAGCAGCCAAGTAGGGGGGACCCAGTACTTC. It encodes CASSQVGGTQYF.

The rearrangement uses TRBV2 and TRBJ1-3, with D maybe TRBD1 (5 bases). Germline loops: CDR1 SNHLY, CDR2 FYNNEI. V dropped 1 base and J dropped 2 bases, with 9 bases sitting between them. CDR3 size: 15 residues. The CDR3 spells CASSEGRGAGNTIYF. In DNA, the CDR3 is TGTGCCAGCAGTGAAGGGAGGGGTGCTGGAAACACCATATATTTT.

In this sample, this clone turned up once. The chain uses TRBV29-1 and TRBJ1-1; D might be TRBD1 (5 bases). Per the germline V gene, CDR1 is SQVTM and CDR2 is ANQGSEA. CDR3 length: 10 residues. In DNA, the CDR3 is TGCAGGGGGGGGTTCCCTGAAGCTTTCTTT. This gives the protein CRGGFPEAFF.

The V call is TRBV7-9, the J call TRBJ2-3; D unresolved. The CDR3 loop spans 14 amino acids. Germline V lookup: CDR1 SEHNR, CDR2 FQNEAQ (reference sequence). Between the trimmed V and J ends, which lost 3 bases and 4 bases, there was a span of 11 bases. CDR3 region: CASSFGEPPDTQYF. In DNA, the CDR3 is TGTGCCAGCAGCTTCGGAGAACCACCAGATACGCAGTATTTT.

The CDR3 coding sequence is TGTGCCAGCCGATCAGGGGGAACTGAAGCTTTCTTT. Translated: CASRSGGTEAFF. This chain connects TRBV27 to TRBJ1-1; TRBD1 aligns across 7 bases. The germline V gene encodes CDR1 MNHEY and CDR2 SMNVEV (reference sequence). The CDR3 covers 12 residues. V shed 8 bases and J 5 bases; nucleotides not matched to a gene: 5.

The chain has TRBV6-5 and TRBJ1-3, with 10 bases that match TRBD1. The CDR3 has 14 residues. J lost 8 bases, V lost 4 bases, and 5 bases had no gene match. Germline values: CDR1 MNHEY, CDR2 SVGAGI. CDR3 region: CASSSSGTGDTIYF. The DNA for the CDR3 is TGTGCCAGCAGTTCGTCCGGGACAGGGGACACCATATATTTT.

This clone was observed once. This sequence joins TRBV2 and TRBJ2-2; D is uncertain. CDR1 and CDR2 (germline): SNHLY, FYNNEI. V lost 2 bases and J 1 base, leaving 5 bases between the germline ends. This CDR3 spans 14 amino acids. DNA of the CDR3: TGTGCCAGCAGTGAATACGGGAACACCGGGGAGCTGTTTTTT. As protein: CASSEYGNTGELFF.

The chain has TRBV15 and TRBJ1-3; D is undetermined. Germline V lookup: CDR1 LNHNV, CDR2 YYDKDF (reference sequence). This CDR3 is 15 amino acids long. Trimming pared 0 bases from V and 3 bases from J, leaving 9 bases between. The CDR3 here is CATSRDGQNGNTIYF. CDR3 sequence (DNA): TGTGCCACCAGCAGAGATGGGCAGAATGGAAACACCATATATTTT.

V gene TRBV6-5 combines with J gene TRBJ2-6; D gene uncertain. The CDR3 extends over 14 amino acids. V lost 8 bases and J 1 base, leaving 9 bases between the germline ends. Germline V lookup: CDR1 MNHEY, CDR2 SVGAGI. CDR3 sequence: CASAPRSGANVLTF. The CDR3 DNA sequence: TGTGCCAGCGCGCCACGGTCTGGGGCCAACGTCCTGACTTTC.

This chain joins TRBV18 and TRBJ2-7; 7 bases are a match to TRBD2. The CDR3 contains 17 residues. V shed 3 bases, J shed 0 bases, and the junction held 11 bases outside the gene matches. Germline CDR1 KGHSH, CDR2 LQKENI. CDR3 sequence (DNA): TGTGCCAGCTCACCCGTTGCGGGAGAGGGTAACTCCTACGAGCAGTACTTC. Translation: CASSPVAGEGNSYEQYF.

The chain couples TRBV11-2 to TRBJ1-1; unclear D gene. CDR1 and CDR2 from the germline V gene are SGHAT and FQNNGV. The germline V and J ends were trimmed by 6 bases and 11 bases, with 13 bases remaining between them. The CDR3 is 11 residues long. In nucleotides, the CDR3 is TGTGCCAGCAGGGAGGACGGGCTGGCTTTCTTT. Its translation is CASREDGLAFF.